This T cell receptor (beta chain) was retrieved from a study of graft-versus-host responses after intestinal transplantation. Study-level information: Multivisceral, liver-intestinal, or isolated intestinal grafts were transplanted into recipients. The whole recipient group had anti-thymocyte globulin induction followed by tacrolimus and steroids for about three years.

Turning to this clone: The antigen is undetermined.

Method: immunoSEQ multiplex PCR; TCRdb's copy keeps in-frame clones and lacks some. The repertoire has more than 30,000 clones, about 90% of them found once; the top ten carry around 17%. Findings of the study overall: Early after transplant, HvG clones declined as circulating GvH clones peaked. Investigators detected GvH clones in recipient marrow, with some emerging earlier in ileum or blood.

Intraepithelial and lamina propria lymphocytes were isolated from graft specimens. The sample consisted of ileum tissue, taken 204 days after intestinal transplant. The receptor's source is a human patient who received an intestinal transplant, so some T cells may come from the graft donor.

The CDR3, as DNA: TGTGCCAGCAGTCCGCCACAGACGAACACTGAAGCTTTCTTT. Its protein product is CASSPPQTNTEAFF. V gene TRBV28 combines with J gene TRBJ1-1, with D unclear. This CDR3 region has 14 residues. The V and J ends lost 5 bases and 1 base respectively, with 11 bases between them. Germline assignment: CDR1 MDHEN and CDR2 SYDVKM.